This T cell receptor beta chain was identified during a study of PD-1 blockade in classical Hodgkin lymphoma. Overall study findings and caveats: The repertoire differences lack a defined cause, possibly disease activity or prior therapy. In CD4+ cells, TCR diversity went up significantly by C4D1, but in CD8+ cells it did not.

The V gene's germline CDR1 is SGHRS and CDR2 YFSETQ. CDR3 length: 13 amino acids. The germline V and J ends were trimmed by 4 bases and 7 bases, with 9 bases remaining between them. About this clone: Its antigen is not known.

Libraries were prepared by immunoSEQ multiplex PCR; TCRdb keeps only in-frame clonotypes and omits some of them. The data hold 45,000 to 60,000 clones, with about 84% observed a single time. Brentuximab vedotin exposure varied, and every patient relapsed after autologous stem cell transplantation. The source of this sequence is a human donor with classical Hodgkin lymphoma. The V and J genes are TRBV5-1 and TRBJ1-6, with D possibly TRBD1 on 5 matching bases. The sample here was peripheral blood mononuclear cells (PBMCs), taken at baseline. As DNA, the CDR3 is TGCGCCAGCAGCAGTGAGGGGAATTCACCCCTCCACTTT. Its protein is CASSSEGNSPLHF.